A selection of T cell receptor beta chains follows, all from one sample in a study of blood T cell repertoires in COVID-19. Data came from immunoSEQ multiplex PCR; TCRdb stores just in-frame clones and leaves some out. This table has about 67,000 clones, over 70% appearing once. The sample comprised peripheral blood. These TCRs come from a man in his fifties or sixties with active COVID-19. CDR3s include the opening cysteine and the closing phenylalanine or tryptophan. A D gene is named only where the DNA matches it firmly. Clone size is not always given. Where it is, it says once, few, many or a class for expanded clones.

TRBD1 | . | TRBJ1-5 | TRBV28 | TGTGCCAGCAGTCTTCGCCTGACAGGGAGTAATCAGCCCCAGCATTTT | CASSLRLTGSNQPQHF
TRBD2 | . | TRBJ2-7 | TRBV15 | TGTGCCACCCAGCGGGAGGGTTCGTTGGGCTCCTACGAGCAGTACTTC | CATQREGSLGSYEQYF
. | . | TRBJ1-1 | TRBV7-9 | TGTGCCAGCAGCTTAGCCAGGGTTAATACTGAAGCTTTCTTT | CASSLARVNTEAFF
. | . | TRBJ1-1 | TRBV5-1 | TGCGCCAGCAGCTTGGTCAGAGGCGACACTGAAGCTTTCTTT | CASSLVRGDTEAFF
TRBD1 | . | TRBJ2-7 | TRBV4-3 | TGCGCCAGCAGCCAGACCCCGGGACAGGGTTATGGCGAGCAGTACTTC | CASSQTPGQGYGEQYF
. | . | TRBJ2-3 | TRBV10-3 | TGTGCCATCAAAGTGGGAGTTAGCACAGATACGCAGTATTTT | CAIKVGVSTDTQYF
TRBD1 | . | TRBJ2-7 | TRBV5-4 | TGTGCCAGCAGCACGACAGGGTCCGAGCAGTACTTC | CASSTTGSEQYF
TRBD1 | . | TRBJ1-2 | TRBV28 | TGTGCCAGCAACTCACCGGGACAGGGGTTTATGGGCTACACCTTC | CASNSPGQGFMGYTF
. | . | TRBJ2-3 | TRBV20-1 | TGCAGTGCTAGTTGGACTCCCGGACTTGAGCAGTATTTT | CSASWTPGLEQYF
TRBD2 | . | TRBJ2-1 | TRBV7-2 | TGTGCCAGCAGCTTGGGGGGACTAGCGGGAGCAAGAGAGCAGTTCTTC | CASSLGGLAGAREQFF
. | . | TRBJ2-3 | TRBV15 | TGTGCCACCAGCAGGTTGGGACTTCCCACAGATACGCAGTATTTT | CATSRLGLPTDTQYF
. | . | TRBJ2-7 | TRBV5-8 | TGTGCCAGCAGCGAAAGAGGATACGAGCAGTACTTC | CASSERGYEQYF
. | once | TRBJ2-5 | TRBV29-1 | TGCAGCGTCCTTAGCTACGGCGAGACCCAGTACTTC | CSVLSYGETQYF
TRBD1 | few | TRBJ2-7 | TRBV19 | TGTGCCAGTAGGCTACGGCCACAGGGGGACGCCTACGAGCAGTACTTC | CASRLRPQGDAYEQYF
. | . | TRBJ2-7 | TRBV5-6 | TGTGCCAGCAGCTTGGCGGCGGGAGAGCAGTACTTC | CASSLAAGEQYF
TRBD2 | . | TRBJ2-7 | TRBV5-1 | TGCGCCAGCAGCGCATCTACTAGCGGGAGCCTCGAGCAGTACTTC | CASSASTSGSLEQYF
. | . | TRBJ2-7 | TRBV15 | TGTGCCACCAGCGGGGGGATCTCCTACGAGCAGTACTTC | CATSGGISYEQYF
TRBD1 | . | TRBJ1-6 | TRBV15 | TGTGCCACCAGCAGAGGAACAGGGGATAATTCACCCCTCCACTTT | CATSRGTGDNSPLHF
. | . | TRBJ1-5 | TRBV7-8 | TGTGCCAGCAGCTTACCGGCAGGGGAGCCGCCCCAGCATTTT | CASSLPAGEPPQHF
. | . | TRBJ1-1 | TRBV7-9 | TGTGCCAGCAGCTTCCAGGGCGGTGAAGCTTTCTTT | CASSFQGGEAFF
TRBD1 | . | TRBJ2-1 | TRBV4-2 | TGTGCCAGCAGCCAAAACTGGGCGGGACAGGGGATGAATGAGCAGTTCTTC | CASSQNWAGQGMNEQFF
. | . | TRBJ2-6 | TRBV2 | TGTGCCAGCAGGAGTTTATCTGGGGCCAACGTCCTGACTTTC | CASRSLSGANVLTF
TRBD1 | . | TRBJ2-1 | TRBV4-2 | TGTGCCAGCAGCCCCTTTGCAGGGGGCGCCCACAATGAGCAGTTCTTC | CASSPFAGGAHNEQFF
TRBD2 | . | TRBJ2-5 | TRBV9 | TGTGCCAGCAGCGTAGAAGCGGGAGGAGAGACCCAGTACTTC | CASSVEAGGETQYF
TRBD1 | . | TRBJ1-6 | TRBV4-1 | TGCGCCAGCAGCCAGTGGGACAGCATCACTAATTCACCCCTCCACTTT | CASSQWDSITNSPLHF
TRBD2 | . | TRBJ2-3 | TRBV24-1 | TGTGCCACCAGTGATTCCAGGACTAGTTCTACAGATACGCAGTATTTT | CATSDSRTSSTDTQYF
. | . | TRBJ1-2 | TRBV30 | TGTGCCACCCTCCGGGTGAGGTACACCTTC | CATLRVRYTF
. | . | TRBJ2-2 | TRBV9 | TGTGCCAGCAGCGGTAGTGGCACCGGGGAGCTGTTTTTT | CASSGSGTGELFF
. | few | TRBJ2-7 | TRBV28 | TGTGCCAGCAGAGAGGGGAATAGCGGCTACGAGCAGTACTTC | CASREGNSGYEQYF
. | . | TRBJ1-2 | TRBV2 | TGTGCCAGCCGGGGGGGGGCAAGTGCCGGCTATGGCTACACCTTC | CASRGGASAGYGYTF
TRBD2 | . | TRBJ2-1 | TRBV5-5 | TGTGCCAGCAGCCCGGGGACTAGCGGCCTCTACAATGAGCAGTTCTTC | CASSPGTSGLYNEQFF
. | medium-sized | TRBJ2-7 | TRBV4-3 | TGCGCCAGCAGCCAGGGTACAGGACACTACGAGCAGTACTTC | CASSQGTGHYEQYF
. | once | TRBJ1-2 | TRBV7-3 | TGTGCCAGCAGCCTCGAGCCGGTTGAGGGTGGCTACACCTTC | CASSLEPVEGGYTF
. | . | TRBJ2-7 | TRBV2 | TGTGCCAGCAGAAGGACAGCGGACTACGAGCAGTACTTC | CASRRTADYEQYF
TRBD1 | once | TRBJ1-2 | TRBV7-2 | TGTGCCAGCAGCTCACAGGGGACGTGGAACGGCTACACCTTC | CASSSQGTWNGYTF
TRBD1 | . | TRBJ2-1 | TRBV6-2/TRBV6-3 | TGTGCCAGCAGTTTGGACAGGGTCGATCATGAGCAGTTCTTC | CASSLDRVDHEQFF
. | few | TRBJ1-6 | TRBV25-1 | TGTGCCAGCAGTGCACAGGGAAATTCACCCCTCCACTTT | CASSAQGNSPLHF
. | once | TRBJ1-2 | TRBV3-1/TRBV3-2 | TGTGCCAGCAGCCCTCGGGTGGGAGCTAACTATGGCTACACCTTC | CASSPRVGANYGYTF
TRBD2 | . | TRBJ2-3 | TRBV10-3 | TGTGCCATCAGCGGTAGCGGGGACTCTTACACAGATACGCAGTATTTT | CAISGSGDSYTDTQYF
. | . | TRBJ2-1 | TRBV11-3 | TGTGCCAGCAGCTGGGGGAGGAGCTCCTACAATGAGCAGTTCTTC | CASSWGRSSYNEQFF
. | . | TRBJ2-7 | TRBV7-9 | TGTGCCAGCAGCTTAGGACTTATCGGCGAGCAGTACTTC | CASSLGLIGEQYF
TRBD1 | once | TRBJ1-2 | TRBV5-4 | TGTGCCAGCAGCCCCCGGCAGGGGACAGGGAGGCGCTACACCTTC | CASSPRQGTGRRYTF
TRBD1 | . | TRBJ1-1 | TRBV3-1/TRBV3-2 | TGTGCCAGCAGCGTAGGACAGGGGGCCCTGAACACTGAAGCTTTCTTT | CASSVGQGALNTEAFF
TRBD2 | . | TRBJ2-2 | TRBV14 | TGTGCCAGCAGCACCCGGACTAGCACAAGTAACACCGGGGAGCTGTTTTTT | CASSTRTSTSNTGELFF
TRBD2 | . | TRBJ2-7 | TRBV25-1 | TGTGCCAGCAGTGAGAGCGGGAGGGCCAGGGAGCAGTACTTC | CASSESGRAREQYF
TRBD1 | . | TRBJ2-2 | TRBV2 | TGTGCCAGCAGGCCCGGGACAGGGGTAGCCGGGGAGCTGTTTTTT | CASRPGTGVAGELFF
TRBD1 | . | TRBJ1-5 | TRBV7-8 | TGTGCCAGCAGCTCGAACAGGGGGATTCTCGGCAATCAGCCCCAGCATTTT | CASSSNRGILGNQPQHF
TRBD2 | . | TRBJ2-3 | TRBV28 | TGTGCCAGCAGTCTCTTCGGACTAGCGGAGCTGGATACGCAGTATTTT | CASSLFGLAELDTQYF
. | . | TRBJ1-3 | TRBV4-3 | TGCGCCAGCAGCCAAGATAGTGGGGAGGCTGGAAACACCATATATTTT | CASSQDSGEAGNTIYF
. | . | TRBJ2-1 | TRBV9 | TGTGCCAGCAGCGAGCCGACTAGCTCCTACAATGAGCAGTTCTTC | CASSEPTSSYNEQFF
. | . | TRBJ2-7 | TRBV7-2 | TGTGCCAGCAGCTTTATGACAGACCCCCGCTACGAGCAGTACTTC | CASSFMTDPRYEQYF
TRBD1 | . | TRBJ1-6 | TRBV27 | TGTGCCAGCAGTTGGGGACAGCTAAATTCACCCCTCCACTTT | CASSWGQLNSPLHF
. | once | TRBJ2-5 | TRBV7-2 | TGTGCCAGCAGCTTAGACACGACTAGATCTACAGAGACCCAGTACTTC | CASSLDTTRSTETQYF
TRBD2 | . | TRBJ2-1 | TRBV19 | TGTGCCAGTAGTATATGGGGACTACCCTCCTACAATGAGCAGTTCTTC | CASSIWGLPSYNEQFF
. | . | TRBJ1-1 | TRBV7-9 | TGTGCCAGCAGCTTAGGTCTCGACAGCCTGAACACTGAAGCTTTCTTT | CASSLGLDSLNTEAFF
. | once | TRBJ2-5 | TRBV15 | TGTGCCACCAGCAGAGGAGGGTTAGAGACCCAGTACTTC | CATSRGGLETQYF
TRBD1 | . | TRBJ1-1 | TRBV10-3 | TGTGCCATCAGTCCCGGACAGGGTAGGGGGAACACTGAAGCTTTCTTT | CAISPGQGRGNTEAFF
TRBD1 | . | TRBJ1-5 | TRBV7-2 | TGTGCCAGCAGCCTCGGAGGCAGGGGGGCCTATAGCAATCAGCCCCAGCATTTT | CASSLGGRGAYSNQPQHF
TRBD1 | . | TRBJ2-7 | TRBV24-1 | TGTGCCACCAGTGACCCCGACAGGGGCCACGAGCAGTACTTC | CATSDPDRGHEQYF
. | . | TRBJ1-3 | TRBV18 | TGTGCCAGCTCACCACGGGTCGAGGTCGCCGGAAACACCATATATTTT | CASSPRVEVAGNTIYF